This T cell receptor beta chain was obtained from a study of beta chain features in type 1 diabetes. Study outcomes and limitations: All four CD4+ subsets from Type 1 diabetes patients carried moderately but significantly shorter TCRB CDR3s. Type 1 diabetes patients had fewer VDJ junction insertions and more deletions. Across patients, naive, central memory and Treg TCRB repertoires exhibited apparently greater similarity than was observed across healthy donors. PCR might preferentially amplify shorter templates, equally in patients and controls.

Expressed TCRB transcripts were sequenced after all isolated RNA was converted to cDNA. The table came from immunoSEQ multiplex PCR; TCRdb's copy has only in-frame clones and leaves some out. The data hold 150,000 to 200,000 clones, with 7.5% to 8.5% observed a single time. Germline CDR1 reads MDHEN; CDR2 reads SYDVKM. Trimming pared 0 bases from V and 3 bases from J, leaving 6 bases between. There are 14 residues in the CDR3. Every participating donor gave one draw, a heparinised blood sample averaging about 100 mL. This clone was counted between two and nine times. The antigen remains undetermined. The source of this sequence is a man between 18 and 29 years old with type 1 diabetes. Sequencing was carried out using central memory CD4+ T cells from blood. The V call is TRBV28, the J call TRBJ1-5, with no clear D. The CDR3 loop reads CASSLWQINQPQHF. CDR3 coding DNA: TGTGCCAGCAGTTTATGGCAGATCAATCAGCCCCAGCATTTT.